A selection of T cell receptor beta chains follows, all from one sample in a study of T cell changes during pregnancy in multiple sclerosis. TCRdb's copy holds only in-frame clones and misses some; the assay was immunoSEQ multiplex PCR. The profile shows 30,000 to 40,000 clones, around 90% of them singletons. This specimen was CD8+ T cells from peripheral blood mononuclear cells, taken in the third trimester of pregnancy. These receptors originate from a female donor with multiple sclerosis, enrolled in a pregnancy study. Both conserved end residues are part of each CDR3. The order of the fields is D gene, V gene, clone size, J gene, CDR3 protein, CDR3 DNA. A D gene is named only where the DNA matches it firmly. Size is omitted from some rows. Given values are once, few, many or a class for expanded clones.

D gene: TRBD2
V gene: TRBV5-6
clone size: .
J gene: TRBJ2-2
CDR3 protein: CASSLRFSSGFFAGELFF
CDR3 DNA: TGTGCCAGCAGCTTGAGATTCTCTAGCGGGTTCTTCGCCGGGGAGCTGTTTTTT

D gene: TRBD1
V gene: TRBV11-2
clone size: .
J gene: TRBJ2-7
CDR3 protein: CASTVRRGPRYEQYF
CDR3 DNA: TGTGCCAGCACCGTTAGAAGGGGGCCCCGCTACGAGCAGTACTTC

D gene: TRBD1
V gene: TRBV27
clone size: .
J gene: TRBJ1-3
CDR3 protein: CASSPWTGRGNTIYF
CDR3 DNA: TGTGCCAGCAGTCCATGGACAGGGAGGGGAAACACCATATATTTT

D gene: .
V gene: TRBV19
clone size: .
J gene: TRBJ1-6
CDR3 protein: CASSSRDTYNSPLHF
CDR3 DNA: TGTGCCAGTAGTTCCCGGGACACCTATAATTCACCCCTCCACTTT

D gene: TRBD2
V gene: TRBV7-2
clone size: .
J gene: TRBJ2-7
CDR3 protein: CASSLGEGGYEQYF
CDR3 DNA: TGTGCCAGCAGCTTAGGGGAGGGCGGCTACGAGCAGTACTTC

D gene: TRBD1
V gene: TRBV19
clone size: .
J gene: TRBJ2-4
CDR3 protein: CASSILHGTGSSIQYF
CDR3 DNA: TGTGCCAGTAGTATCCTTCACGGGACAGGGTCTAGCATTCAGTACTTC

D gene: .
V gene: TRBV9
clone size: once
J gene: TRBJ2-1
CDR3 protein: CASSVQGYTDNEQFF
CDR3 DNA: TGTGCCAGCAGCGTCCAGGGGTATACCGACAATGAGCAGTTCTTC

D gene: TRBD1
V gene: TRBV5-6
clone size: few
J gene: TRBJ2-7
CDR3 protein: CASSWGQGENEQYF
CDR3 DNA: TGTGCCAGCAGCTGGGGACAGGGTGAGAACGAGCAGTACTTC

D gene: TRBD2
V gene: TRBV6-4
clone size: medium-sized
J gene: TRBJ2-2
CDR3 protein: CASSGASGGAGELFF
CDR3 DNA: TGTGCCAGCAGCGGAGCTAGCGGGGGGGCCGGGGAGCTGTTTTTT

D gene: TRBD2
V gene: TRBV6-4
clone size: .
J gene: TRBJ2-3
CDR3 protein: CASSEAGGIDTQYF
CDR3 DNA: TGTGCCAGCAGTGAGGCGGGGGGGATAGATACGCAGTATTTT

D gene: TRBD1
V gene: TRBV19
clone size: .
J gene: TRBJ1-5
CDR3 protein: CASSTTGIYQPQHF
CDR3 DNA: TGTGCCAGTAGTACGACAGGGATTTATCAGCCCCAGCATTTT

D gene: .
V gene: TRBV2
clone size: once
J gene: TRBJ1-2
CDR3 protein: CASIGTNYGYTF
CDR3 DNA: TGTGCCAGCATTGGGACAAACTATGGCTACACCTTC

D gene: .
V gene: TRBV27
clone size: .
J gene: TRBJ1-1
CDR3 protein: CASSSPLDRNTEAFF
CDR3 DNA: TGTGCCAGCAGTTCCCCCTTAGACAGAAACACTGAAGCTTTCTTT

D gene: TRBD1
V gene: TRBV2
clone size: .
J gene: TRBJ1-2
CDR3 protein: CANGQGSYGYTF
CDR3 DNA: TGTGCCAACGGACAGGGGAGCTATGGCTACACCTTC

D gene: TRBD2
V gene: TRBV6-1
clone size: once
J gene: TRBJ2-3
CDR3 protein: CASSEGSGGGTDTQYF
CDR3 DNA: TGTGCCAGCAGCGAAGGTAGCGGGGGGGGCACAGATACGCAGTATTTT

D gene: TRBD2
V gene: TRBV5-1
clone size: .
J gene: TRBJ2-7
CDR3 protein: CASSFDGGVSYEQYF
CDR3 DNA: TGCGCCAGCAGCTTCGATGGGGGGGTGTCCTACGAGCAGTACTTC

D gene: TRBD1
V gene: TRBV19
clone size: .
J gene: TRBJ1-4
CDR3 protein: CATRDREDLNEKLFF
CDR3 DNA: TGTGCCACCAGGGACAGGGAGGATCTTAATGAAAAACTGTTTTTT

D gene: .
V gene: TRBV6-5
clone size: .
J gene: TRBJ1-5
CDR3 protein: CASSLEAGNNQPQHF
CDR3 DNA: TGTGCCAGCAGTTTAGAGGCAGGGAACAATCAGCCCCAGCATTTT

D gene: TRBD1
V gene: TRBV6-1
clone size: .
J gene: TRBJ1-5
CDR3 protein: CASSEASGGGQPQHF
CDR3 DNA: TGTGCCAGCAGTGAAGCATCAGGGGGCGGTCAGCCCCAGCATTTT

D gene: .
V gene: TRBV5-1
clone size: .
J gene: TRBJ1-4
CDR3 protein: CASSFDSDKKLFF
CDR3 DNA: TGCGCCAGCAGCTTCGACAGTGATAAGAAACTGTTTTTT

D gene: TRBD2
V gene: TRBV5-4
clone size: .
J gene: TRBJ2-1
CDR3 protein: CASSLPAGGINEQFF
CDR3 DNA: TGTGCCAGCAGCTTGCCAGCGGGGGGGATCAATGAGCAGTTCTTC

D gene: TRBD1
V gene: TRBV5-1
clone size: .
J gene: TRBJ2-7
CDR3 protein: CASSLGQGVAYEQYF
CDR3 DNA: TGCGCCAGCAGCTTGGGGCAGGGGGTGGCCTACGAGCAGTACTTC

D gene: .
V gene: TRBV27
clone size: .
J gene: TRBJ2-7
CDR3 protein: CASRAGVTYEQYF
CDR3 DNA: TGTGCCAGCCGTGCAGGTGTCACCTACGAGCAGTACTTC

D gene: .
V gene: TRBV4-3
clone size: .
J gene: TRBJ1-1
CDR3 protein: CASSQDTGRDTEAFF
CDR3 DNA: TGCGCCAGCAGCCAAGATACAGGTAGGGACACTGAAGCTTTCTTT

D gene: .
V gene: TRBV21-1
clone size: .
J gene: TRBJ2-6
CDR3 protein: CASGQGCHRSGANVLTF
CDR3 DNA: TGTGCCAGCGGGCAGGGTTGCCATCGCTCTGGGGCCAACGTCCTGACTTTC

D gene: TRBD1
V gene: TRBV7-3
clone size: once
J gene: TRBJ1-1
CDR3 protein: CASMEGQGDTEAFF
CDR3 DNA: TGTGCCAGCATGGAGGGACAGGGAGACACTGAAGCTTTCTTT

D gene: .
V gene: TRBV5-5
clone size: .
J gene: TRBJ2-2
CDR3 protein: CASSFWALPNTGELFF
CDR3 DNA: TGTGCCAGCAGCTTCTGGGCCCTACCGAACACCGGGGAGCTGTTTTTT

D gene: .
V gene: TRBV27
clone size: .
J gene: TRBJ1-5
CDR3 protein: CASSEGGNQPQHF
CDR3 DNA: TGTGCCAGCAGCGAAGGAGGGAATCAGCCCCAGCATTTT

D gene: .
V gene: TRBV19
clone size: .
J gene: TRBJ1-4
CDR3 protein: CASNLPGAGLDEKLFF
CDR3 DNA: TGTGCCAGCAACCTCCCCGGAGCAGGGCTAGATGAAAAACTGTTTTTT

D gene: .
V gene: TRBV4-1
clone size: few
J gene: TRBJ2-7
CDR3 protein: CASSQVFYHEQYF
CDR3 DNA: TGCGCCAGCAGCCAAGTCTTCTACCACGAGCAGTACTTC

D gene: .
V gene: TRBV4-3
clone size: .
J gene: TRBJ2-6
CDR3 protein: CASSKEQGTGANVLTF
CDR3 DNA: TGCGCCAGCTCTAAAGAACAGGGAACTGGGGCCAACGTCCTGACTTTC

D gene: TRBD1
V gene: TRBV23-1
clone size: .
J gene: TRBJ1-4
CDR3 protein: CATQDRVWLFNEKLFF
CDR3 DNA: TGCGCCACGCAGGACAGGGTTTGGTTGTTTAATGAAAAACTGTTTTTT

D gene: .
V gene: TRBV6-1
clone size: .
J gene: TRBJ1-5
CDR3 protein: CASSVRSRVGGPYSNQPQHF
CDR3 DNA: TGTGCCAGCAGTGTTAGGTCGAGGGTGGGAGGGCCATATAGCAATCAGCCCCAGCATTTT

D gene: TRBD2
V gene: TRBV7-9
clone size: .
J gene: TRBJ2-1
CDR3 protein: CASSFPTSGGYNEQFF
CDR3 DNA: TGTGCCAGCAGCTTCCCCACTAGCGGGGGGTACAATGAGCAGTTCTTC

D gene: .
V gene: TRBV28
clone size: .
J gene: TRBJ2-1
CDR3 protein: CASSTDYNEQFF
CDR3 DNA: TGTGCCAGCTCGACAGACTACAATGAGCAGTTCTTC